A selection of T cell receptor beta chains follows, all from one sample in a study of T cells in Graves' hyperthyroidism and ophthalmopathy. One entry per CDR3 protein, called by TCRdb with MiXCR from the multiplex PCR reads. The data show roughly 300,000 distinct CDR3 sequences, with roughly 20% seen just once and about 53% held by the top ten. The sample consisted of blood. These receptors were taken from a woman aged 45-59 years with Graves' hyperthyroidism. Both conserved end residues are part of each CDR3. Each record gives: J gene, V gene, D gene, clone size, CDR3 DNA, CDR3 protein. D genes are given only for firm matches. Not all rows give a size; the values are once, few, many and, for expanded clones, a class.

>TRBJ1-1|TRBV28|.|many
TGTGCCAGCAGTTTCCCAGGCACTGAAGCTTTCTTT
CASSFPGTEAFF
>TRBJ2-5|TRBV6-1|TRBD1|few
TGTGCCAGCAGTTCTCGGACAGGGGCCCTTGAGACCCAGTACTTC
CASSSRTGALETQYF
>TRBJ1-5|TRBV24-1|.|.
TGTGCCACCAGTGATTTTTCAGGGTCGGTCAATCAGCCCCAGCATTTT
CATSDFSGSVNQPQHF
>TRBJ2-5|TRBV7-9|.|few
TGTGCCAGCAGCTTCCAACAGGGTCCCCAGTACTTC
CASSFQQGPQYF
>TRBJ1-6|TRBV10-3|.|once
TGTGCCATCAGTGACCAGTGGCAGAGAGGCAAGTCACCCCTCCACTTT
CAISDQWQRGKSPLHF
>TRBJ2-1|TRBV20-1|TRBD1|.
TGCAGTGCTGGAGTACAGGGGCGCGGGTATGAGCAGTTCTTC
CSAGVQGRGYEQFF
>TRBJ2-4|TRBV4-1|TRBD1|.
TGCGCCAGCAGCCTAGGACAGGGATTGGACAAAAACATTCAGTACTTC
CASSLGQGLDKNIQYF
>TRBJ1-1|TRBV30|.|.
TGTGCCTGGAGTGTACAAAAGAACACTGAAGCTTTCTTT
CAWSVQKNTEAFF
>TRBJ2-2|TRBV7-3|TRBD2|many
TGTGCCAGCAGCTTAATCGGGGGGGCCGGGGAGCTGTTTTTT
CASSLIGGAGELFF
>TRBJ2-1|TRBV7-9|.|few
TGTGCCAGCAGCTTTAGTCGAGGGCCCGAATCCTACAATGAGCAGTTCTTC
CASSFSRGPESYNEQFF